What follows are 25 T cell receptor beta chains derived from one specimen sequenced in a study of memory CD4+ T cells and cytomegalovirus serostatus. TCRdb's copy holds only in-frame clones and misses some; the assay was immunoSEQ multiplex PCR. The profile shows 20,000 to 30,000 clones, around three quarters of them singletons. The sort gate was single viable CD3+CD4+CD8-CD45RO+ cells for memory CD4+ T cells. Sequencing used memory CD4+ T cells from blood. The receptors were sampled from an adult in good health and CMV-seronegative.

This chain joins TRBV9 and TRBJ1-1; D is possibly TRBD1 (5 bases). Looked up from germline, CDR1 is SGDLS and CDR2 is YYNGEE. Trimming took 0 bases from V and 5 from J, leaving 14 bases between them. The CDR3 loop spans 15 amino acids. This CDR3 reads CASSVEEWGATEAFF. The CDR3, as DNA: TGTGCCAGCAGCGTAGAAGAGTGGGGCGCGACTGAAGCTTTCTTT.

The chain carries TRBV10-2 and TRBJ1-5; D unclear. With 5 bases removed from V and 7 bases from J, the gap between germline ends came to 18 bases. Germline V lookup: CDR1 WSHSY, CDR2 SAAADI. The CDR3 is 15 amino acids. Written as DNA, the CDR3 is TGCGCCAGCAGTTATAAGGGAATGCAATACCAGCCCCAGCATTTT. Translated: CASSYKGMQYQPQHF.

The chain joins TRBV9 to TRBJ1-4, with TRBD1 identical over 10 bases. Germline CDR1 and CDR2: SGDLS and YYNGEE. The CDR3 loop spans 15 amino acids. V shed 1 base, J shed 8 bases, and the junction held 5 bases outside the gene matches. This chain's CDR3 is CASSVRTGGREKLFF. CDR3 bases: TGTGCCAGCAGCGTAAGGACAGGGGGACGAGAAAAACTGTTTTTT.

In DNA form, the CDR3 reads TGCGCCAGCAGCCAAGATTATTTGGGTGTTGGCCAGCCCCAGCATTTT. It specifies CASSQDYLGVGQPQHF. The rearrangement joins TRBV4-1 to TRBJ1-5; D is unclear. Trimming shortened V by 0 bases and J by 7 bases, and 16 bases separated the two germline ends. Germline V gene sequence: CDR1 MGHRA, CDR2 YSYEKL. The CDR3 contains 16 residues.

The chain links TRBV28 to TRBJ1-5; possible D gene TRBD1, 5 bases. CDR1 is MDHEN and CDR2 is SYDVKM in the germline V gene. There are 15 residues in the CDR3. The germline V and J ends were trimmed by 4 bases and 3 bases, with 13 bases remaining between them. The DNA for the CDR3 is TGTGCCAGCAGTTCAATTCGGGGCCTCAATCAGCCCCAGCATTTT. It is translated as CASSSIRGLNQPQHF.

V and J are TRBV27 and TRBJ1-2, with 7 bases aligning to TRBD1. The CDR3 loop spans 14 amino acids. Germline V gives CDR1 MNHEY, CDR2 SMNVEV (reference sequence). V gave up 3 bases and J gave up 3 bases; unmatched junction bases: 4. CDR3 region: CASSFGGTDYGYTF. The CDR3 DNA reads TGTGCCAGCAGTTTTGGCGGGACAGACTATGGCTACACCTTC.

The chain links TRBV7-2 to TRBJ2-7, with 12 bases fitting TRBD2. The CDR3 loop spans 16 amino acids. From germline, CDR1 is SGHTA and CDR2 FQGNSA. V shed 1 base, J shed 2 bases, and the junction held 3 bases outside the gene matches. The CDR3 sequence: CASSLEASGGAYEQYF. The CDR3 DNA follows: TGTGCCAGCAGCTTAGAAGCTAGCGGGGGGGCCTACGAGCAGTACTTC.

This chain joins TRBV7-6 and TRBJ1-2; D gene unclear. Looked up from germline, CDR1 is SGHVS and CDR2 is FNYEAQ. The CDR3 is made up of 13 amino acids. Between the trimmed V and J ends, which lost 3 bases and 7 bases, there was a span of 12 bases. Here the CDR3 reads CASSLRREAGYTF. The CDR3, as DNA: TGTGCCAGCAGCTTGCGGAGGGAGGCTGGCTACACCTTC.

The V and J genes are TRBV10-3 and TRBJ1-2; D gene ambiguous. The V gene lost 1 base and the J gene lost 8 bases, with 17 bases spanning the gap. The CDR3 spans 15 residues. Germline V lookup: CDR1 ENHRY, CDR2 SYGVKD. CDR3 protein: CAISEFKAEETGYTF. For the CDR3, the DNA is TGTGCCATCAGTGAGTTTAAGGCCGAGGAGACGGGCTACACCTTC.

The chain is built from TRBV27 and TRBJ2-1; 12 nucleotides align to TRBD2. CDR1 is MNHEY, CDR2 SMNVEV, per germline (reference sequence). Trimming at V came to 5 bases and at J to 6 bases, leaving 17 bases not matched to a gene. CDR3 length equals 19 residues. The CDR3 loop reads CASSRDPETSGRAANEQFF. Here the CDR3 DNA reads TGTGCCAGCAGTCGTGACCCGGAGACTAGCGGGAGAGCCGCCAATGAGCAGTTCTTC.

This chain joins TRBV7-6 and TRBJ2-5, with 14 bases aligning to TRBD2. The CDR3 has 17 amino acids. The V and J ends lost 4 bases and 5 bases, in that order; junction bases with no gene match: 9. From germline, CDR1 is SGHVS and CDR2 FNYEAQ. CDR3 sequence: CASSYRGLAGAGETQYF. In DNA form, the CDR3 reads TGTGCCAGCAGCTACCGGGGACTAGCGGGAGCTGGCGAGACCCAGTACTTC.

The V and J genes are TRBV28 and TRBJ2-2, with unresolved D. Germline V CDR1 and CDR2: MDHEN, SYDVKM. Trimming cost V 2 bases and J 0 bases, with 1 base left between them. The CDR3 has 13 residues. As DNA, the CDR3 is TGTGCCAGCAGTTTAACGAACACCGGGGAGCTGTTTTTT. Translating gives CASSLTNTGELFF.

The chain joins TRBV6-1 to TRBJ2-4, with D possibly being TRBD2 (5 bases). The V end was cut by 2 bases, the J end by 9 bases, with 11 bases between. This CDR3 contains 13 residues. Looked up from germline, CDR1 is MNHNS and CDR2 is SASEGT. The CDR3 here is CASSELGSSIQYF. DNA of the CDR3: TGTGCCAGCAGTGAATTGGGGAGTAGCATTCAGTACTTC.

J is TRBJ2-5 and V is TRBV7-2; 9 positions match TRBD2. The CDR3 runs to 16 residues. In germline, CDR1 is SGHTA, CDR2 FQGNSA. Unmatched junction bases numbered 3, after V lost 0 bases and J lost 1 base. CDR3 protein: CASSLAAGGTQETQYF. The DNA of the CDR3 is TGTGCCAGCAGCTTAGCGGCGGGGGGGACCCAAGAGACCCAGTACTTC.

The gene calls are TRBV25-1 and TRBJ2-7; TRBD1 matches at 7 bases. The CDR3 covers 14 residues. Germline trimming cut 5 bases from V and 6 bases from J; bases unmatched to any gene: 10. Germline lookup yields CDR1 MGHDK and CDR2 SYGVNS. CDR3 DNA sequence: TGTGCCAGCAGTTCCGAGACAGGGTTTTCCGAGCAGTACTTC. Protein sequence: CASSSETGFSEQYF.

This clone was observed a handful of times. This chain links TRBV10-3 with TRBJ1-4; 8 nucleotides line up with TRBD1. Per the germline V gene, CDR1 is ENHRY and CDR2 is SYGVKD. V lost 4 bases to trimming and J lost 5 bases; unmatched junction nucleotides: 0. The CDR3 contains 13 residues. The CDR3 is CAISGQGNEKLFF. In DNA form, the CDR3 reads TGTGCCATCAGTGGACAGGGGAATGAAAAACTGTTTTTT.

This CDR3 reads CASSIVDISYNEQFF. CDR3 nucleotide sequence: TGTGCCAGTAGTATAGTGGACATATCTTACAATGAGCAGTTCTTC. The chain combines TRBV19 with TRBJ2-1, with TRBD1 as a possible D gene (5 bases). Per the germline V gene, CDR1 is LNHDA and CDR2 is SQIVND (reference sequence). The CDR3 runs 15 residues. Between the trimmed V and J ends, which lost 1 base and 4 bases, there was a span of 11 bases.

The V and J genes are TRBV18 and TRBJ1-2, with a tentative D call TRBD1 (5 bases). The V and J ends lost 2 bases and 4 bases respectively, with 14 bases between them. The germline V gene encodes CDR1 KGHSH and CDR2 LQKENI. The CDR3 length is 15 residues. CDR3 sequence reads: CASSPTPDGGYGYTF. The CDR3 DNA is TGTGCCAGCTCACCAACCCCTGACGGGGGCTATGGCTACACCTTC.

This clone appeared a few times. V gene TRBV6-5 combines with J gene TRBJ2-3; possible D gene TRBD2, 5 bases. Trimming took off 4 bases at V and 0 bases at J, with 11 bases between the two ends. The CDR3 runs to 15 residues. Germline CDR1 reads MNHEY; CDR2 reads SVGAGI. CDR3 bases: TGTGCCAGCAGTTTTGGCGGGCCTAGCACAGATACGCAGTATTTT. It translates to CASSFGGPSTDTQYF.

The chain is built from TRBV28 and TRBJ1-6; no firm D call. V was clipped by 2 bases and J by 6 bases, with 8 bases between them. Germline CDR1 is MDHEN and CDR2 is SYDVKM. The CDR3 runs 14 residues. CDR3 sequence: CASSLGQLNSPLHF. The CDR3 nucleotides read TGTGCCAGCAGTTTAGGGCAGCTTAATTCACCCCTCCACTTT.

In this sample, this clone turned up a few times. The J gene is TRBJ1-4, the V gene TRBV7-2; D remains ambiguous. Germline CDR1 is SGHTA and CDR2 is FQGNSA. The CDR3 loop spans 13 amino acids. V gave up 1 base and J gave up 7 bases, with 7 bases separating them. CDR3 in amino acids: CASSLGGIEKLFF. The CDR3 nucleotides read TGTGCCAGCAGCTTAGGAGGGATTGAAAAACTGTTTTTT.

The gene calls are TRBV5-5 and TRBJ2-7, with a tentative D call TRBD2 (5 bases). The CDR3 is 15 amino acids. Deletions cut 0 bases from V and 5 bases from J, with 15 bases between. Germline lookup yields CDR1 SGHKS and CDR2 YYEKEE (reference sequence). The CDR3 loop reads CASSLAQASNNEQYF. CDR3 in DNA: TGTGCCAGCAGCTTGGCCCAGGCTAGCAACAACGAGCAGTACTTC.

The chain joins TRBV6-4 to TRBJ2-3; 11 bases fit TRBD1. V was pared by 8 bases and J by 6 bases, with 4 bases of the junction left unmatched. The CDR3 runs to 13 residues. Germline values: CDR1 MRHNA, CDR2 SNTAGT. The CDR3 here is CASSGQGVDTQYF. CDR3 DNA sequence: TGTGCCAGCTCGGGACAGGGGGTGGATACGCAGTATTTT.

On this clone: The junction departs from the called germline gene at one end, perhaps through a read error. In DNA form, the CDR3 reads TGTGCTAGCAGCTTAGCATCCGGGGGAGAGCAGTTCTTC. Its protein is CASSLASGGEQFF. V usage is TRBV7-7 and J usage is TRBJ2-1, with D maybe TRBD2 (6 bases). The CDR3 length is 13 residues. Germline V lookup: CDR1 SSHAT, CDR2 FNYEAQ (reference sequence).

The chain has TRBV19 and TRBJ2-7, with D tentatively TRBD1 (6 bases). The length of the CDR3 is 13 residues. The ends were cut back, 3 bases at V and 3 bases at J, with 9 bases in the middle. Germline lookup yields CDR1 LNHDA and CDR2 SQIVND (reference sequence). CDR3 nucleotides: TGTGCCAGTAGTATTAAGGACAGCTACGAGCAGTACTTC. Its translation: CASSIKDSYEQYF.